The next 10 T cell receptor beta chains were all read from a single sample in a study of cytotoxic CD8 clonotypes in ibrutinib-treated CLL. Data came from immunoSEQ multiplex PCR; TCRdb stores just in-frame clones and leaves some out. This table holds approximately 190,000 clones, 60% to 80% found once. Sequencing used PBMCs, obtained after 12 months of ibrutinib treatment. These receptors were taken from a human donor with chronic lymphocytic leukemia.

In this sample, this clone turned up once. V and J are TRBV19 and TRBJ1-2; TRBD1 matches 7 bases. Germline lookup yields CDR1 LNHDA and CDR2 SQIVND (reference sequence). Germline trimming cut 4 bases from V and 8 bases from J; bases unmatched to any gene: 10. The CDR3 has 14 amino acids. The CDR3 DNA follows: TGTGCCAGTAGTAGAGGGGGCGGTGGCCGAGGCTACACCTTC. It specifies CASSRGGGGRGYTF.

CDR3 bases: TGTGCCAGCAGGGAACAAGCCCCTAACTATGGCTACACCTTC. As protein: CASREQAPNYGYTF. The J gene is TRBJ1-2, the V gene TRBV6-5; D ambiguous. V was shortened by 6 bases and J by 0 bases, with 11 bases between the two germline ends. Germline V CDR1 and CDR2: MNHEY, SVGAGI. The CDR3 runs 14 residues.

The count of this clone is one. This sequence joins TRBV6-5 and TRBJ2-7; D gene uncertain. Germline CDR1 reads MNHEY; CDR2 reads SVGAGI. The CDR3 runs to 12 residues. Trimming stripped 5 bases from V and 7 bases from J, with 12 bases between. The CDR3 sequence is CASSAWPWEQYF. The CDR3 DNA is TGTGCCAGCAGTGCCTGGCCATGGGAGCAGTACTTC.

The table lists this clone with a few counts. The V call is TRBV6-1, the J call TRBJ1-2; D is perhaps TRBD1 (6 bases). The CDR3 has 14 residues. Trimming took 7 bases from V and 7 from J, leaving 19 bases between them. The V gene's germline CDR1 is MNHNS and CDR2 SASEGT. CDR3: CASIGTPHLRGYTF. The DNA of the CDR3 is TGTGCCAGCATAGGGACACCCCATCTCCGTGGCTACACCTTC.

This clone was observed a few times. The chain joins TRBV11-3 to TRBJ2-1, with unresolved D. Trimming left V 1 base short and J 0 bases short, with 10 bases between. In germline, CDR1 is SGHNT, CDR2 YENEEA. The CDR3 has 16 amino acids. CDR3 sequence: CASSLVHVSSYNEQFF. CDR3 coding DNA: TGTGCCAGCAGCTTAGTACACGTCAGCTCCTACAATGAGCAGTTCTTC.

The V gene is TRBV5-6, the J gene TRBJ2-3; 9 bases align to TRBD1. The CDR3 covers 14 residues. Per the germline V gene, CDR1 is SGHDT and CDR2 is YYEEEE. With V trimmed by 2 bases and J by 8 bases, 6 bases remained unmatched. In DNA form, the CDR3 reads TGTGCCAGCAGCTTACAGGGGGCGCAGGGTACGCAGTATTTT. This codes for CASSLQGAQGTQYF.

This chain connects TRBV6-5 to TRBJ1-5; D is undetermined. V lost 6 bases and J lost 9, with 12 bases in between. The CDR3 consists of 12 residues. Germline-derived CDR1 and CDR2 are MNHEY and SVGAGI. CDR3 DNA: TGTGCCAGCAGAACGGGTGATCGGCCCCAGCATTTT. Its translation: CASRTGDRPQHF.

This clone has just one count. This sequence joins TRBV6-5 and TRBJ1-1; TRBD1 matches at 7 bases. The CDR3 contains 13 residues. The V segment lost 2 bases and the J segment 6 bases; nucleotides outside the gene matches: 3. Per the germline V gene, CDR1 is MNHEY and CDR2 is SVGAGI. The CDR3 DNA sequence: TGTGCCAGCAGTTACGGGCAGGGGGCTGAAGCTTTCTTT. Protein sequence: CASSYGQGAEAFF.

V and J are TRBV5-1 and TRBJ2-7; D remains ambiguous. Trimming stripped 0 bases from V and 3 bases from J, with 10 bases between. The germline V gene has CDR1 SGHRS and CDR2 YFSETQ. CDR3 length: 14 amino acids. DNA for the CDR3: TGCGCCAGCAGCTTGGCCTTGGGCATCTACGAGCAGTACTTC. As protein: CASSLALGIYEQYF. Full variable domain (remainder filled in from reference TRBV5-1 and TRBJ2-7): KAGVTQTPRYLIKTRGQQVTLSCSPISGHRSVSWYQQTPGQGLQFLFEYFSETQRNKGNFPGRFSGRQFSNSRSEMNVSTLELGDSALYLCASSLALGIYEQYFGPGTRLTVT.

This sequence joins TRBV19 and TRBJ1-5; D is unclear. Germline CDR1 LNHDA, CDR2 SQIVND (reference sequence). The CDR3 contains 15 residues. V lost 5 bases and J lost 0, with 11 bases in between. The CDR3 loop is CASSFTDYSNQPQHF. The CDR3 coding sequence is TGTGCCAGTAGTTTCACAGATTATAGCAATCAGCCCCAGCATTTT.